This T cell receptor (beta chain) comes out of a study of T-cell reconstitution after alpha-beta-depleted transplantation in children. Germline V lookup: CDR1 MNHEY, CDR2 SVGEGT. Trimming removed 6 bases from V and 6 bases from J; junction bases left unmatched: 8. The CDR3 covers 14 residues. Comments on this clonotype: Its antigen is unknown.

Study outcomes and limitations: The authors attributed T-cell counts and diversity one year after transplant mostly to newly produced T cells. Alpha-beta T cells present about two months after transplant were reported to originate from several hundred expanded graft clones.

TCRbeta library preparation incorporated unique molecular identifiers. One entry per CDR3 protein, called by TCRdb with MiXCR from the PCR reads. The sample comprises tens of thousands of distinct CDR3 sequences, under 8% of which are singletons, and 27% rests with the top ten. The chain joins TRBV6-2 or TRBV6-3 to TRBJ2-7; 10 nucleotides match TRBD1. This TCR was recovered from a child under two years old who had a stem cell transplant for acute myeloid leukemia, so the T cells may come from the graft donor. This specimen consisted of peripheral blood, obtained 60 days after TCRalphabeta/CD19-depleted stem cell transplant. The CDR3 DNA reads TGTGCCAGCAGGGCCCCCCGGGACAGGGGCGAGCAGTACTTC. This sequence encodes CASRAPRDRGEQYF.